A selection of T cell receptor beta chains follows, all from one sample in a study of blood T cell repertoires in COVID-19. The protocol was immunoSEQ multiplex PCR, while the TCRdb copy is restricted to in-frame clones and leaves out a portion. The sample has 200,000 or so clones, approximately 84% seen once. Sequenced: peripheral blood. Receptors were obtained from a man aged 40-50 years with active or convalescent COVID-19. Each CDR3 is given with its conserved first and last residue. The D gene is left open where the match is weak. Clone size is given for some rows only: seen once, a few or many times, or a class if the clone is expanded.

clone_size d_call j_call v_call cdr3_aa cdr3_nt
NA NA TRBJ2-3 TRBV5-1 CASSPGTPVTDTQYF TGCGCCAGCAGCCCCGGGACTCCGGTGACGGATACGCAGTATTTT
NA NA TRBJ2-7 TRBV11-3 CASSLDSSYEQYF TGTGCCAGCAGCTTAGATAGCTCCTACGAGCAGTACTTC
NA TRBD1 TRBJ2-3 TRBV5-5 CASSPDRLLTDTQYF TGTGCCAGCAGCCCGGACAGGCTCCTCACAGATACGCAGTATTTT
NA TRBD1 TRBJ2-5 TRBV2 CASSFEQGVKETQYF TGTGCCAGCAGTTTCGAACAGGGGGTAAAAGAGACCCAGTACTTC
NA TRBD1 TRBJ2-7 TRBV18 CASSPQTGGASYEQYF TGTGCCAGCTCCCCACAGACAGGGGGCGCGTCCTACGAGCAGTACTTC
NA NA TRBJ2-7 TRBV7-9 CASSFTRGSFSYEQYF TGTGCCAGCAGCTTTACTAGAGGATCCTTCTCCTACGAGCAGTACTTC
NA TRBD2 TRBJ2-1 TRBV5-1 CASSSGLAGNLRRVINEQFF TGCGCCAGCAGCTCCGGACTAGCGGGGAACTTACGGAGGGTTATAAATGAGCAGTTCTTC
NA TRBD2 TRBJ2-6 TRBV3-1/TRBV3-2 CASSRWGGTGANVLTF TGTGCCAGCAGCCGATGGGGAGGGACTGGGGCCAACGTCCTGACTTTC
NA NA TRBJ2-7 TRBV14 CASSQPPGIGVLGEQYF TGTGCCAGCAGCCAACCTCCCGGGATAGGAGTCCTAGGGGAGCAGTACTTC
NA TRBD1 TRBJ1-2 TRBV6-5 CASSSHPGTGISGYTF TGTGCCAGCAGTTCCCACCCCGGGACAGGGATAAGTGGCTACACCTTC
NA NA TRBJ2-7 TRBV2 CASTPQGFFHWEQYF TGTGCCAGCACCCCCCAGGGGTTCTTCCATTGGGAGCAGTACTTC
NA TRBD1 TRBJ1-1 TRBV7-6 CASSLVRGRGTEAFF TGTGCCAGCAGCTTGGTTAGGGGGCGAGGAACTGAAGCTTTCTTT
once NA TRBJ1-1 TRBV27 CASSFNRWGEENTEAFF TGTGCCAGCAGTTTTAATAGGTGGGGGGAGGAGAACACTGAAGCTTTCTTT
NA TRBD1 TRBJ1-2 TRBV19 CASSTGTENGYTF TGTGCCAGTAGTACCGGGACAGAGAATGGCTACACCTTC
NA TRBD2 TRBJ2-3 TRBV7-2 CASSRPRTSDGYTQYF TGTGCCAGCAGCCGGCCGCGGACTAGCGATGGATATACGCAGTATTTT
once NA TRBJ1-1 TRBV7-9 CASSFTGPSTEAFF TGTGCCAGCAGCTTTACAGGGCCTAGCACTGAAGCTTTCTTT
NA NA TRBJ2-4 TRBV3-1/TRBV3-2 CASSHTVAGIQYF TGTGCCAGCAGCCATACTGTAGCCGGCATTCAGTACTTC
NA NA TRBJ1-6 TRBV14 CASSQVSSWSNSPLHF TGTGCCAGCAGCCAAGTGTCCAGCTGGAGCAATTCACCCCTCCACTTT
NA TRBD2 TRBJ2-1 TRBV18 CASSPGTSGTPYNEQFF TGTGCCAGCTCACCGGGGACTAGCGGGACCCCCTACAATGAGCAGTTCTTC
NA NA TRBJ1-1 TRBV5-8 CASSEDSLGVLNTEAFF TGTGCCAGCAGCGAGGACTCCCTGGGCGTACTGAACACTGAAGCTTTCTTT
NA NA TRBJ1-2 TRBV20-1 CSASHSGSAYGYTF TGCAGTGCTAGTCATTCCGGGAGTGCCTATGGCTACACCTTC
NA NA TRBJ2-1 TRBV19 CASSIDSAQVHNEQFF TGTGCCAGTAGTATAGATTCCGCGCAGGTCCACAATGAGCAGTTCTTC
NA NA TRBJ1-5 TRBV6-5 CASSFSGKVRDQPQHF TGTGCCAGCAGTTTCTCAGGTAAGGTCAGGGATCAGCCCCAGCATTTT
once TRBD2 TRBJ2-7 TRBV18 CASSLGGGAGGEQYF TGTGCCAGCTCACTCGGCGGGGGGGCCGGAGGAGAGCAGTACTTC
NA TRBD1 TRBJ2-7 TRBV6-5 CASSPAPRGIYEQYF TGTGCCAGCAGTCCGGCTCCCAGGGGGATCTACGAGCAGTACTTC
NA TRBD1 TRBJ1-1 TRBV7-9 CASSHFGQGARKTEAFF TGTGCCAGCAGCCATTTCGGACAGGGGGCAAGGAAGACTGAAGCTTTCTTT
NA NA TRBJ1-3 TRBV5-4 CASSSRRSSGNTIYF TGTGCCAGCAGCTCCCGACGGAGCTCTGGAAACACCATATATTTT
once TRBD2 TRBJ2-7 TRBV30 CAWSVTLAGSYEQYF TGTGCCTGGAGTGTGACCCTAGCGGGATCCTACGAGCAGTACTTC
NA TRBD2 TRBJ2-7 TRBV9 CASSPHPGPSGSDYEQYF TGTGCCAGCAGCCCCCACCCCGGCCCCAGCGGGAGCGACTACGAGCAGTACTTC
NA NA TRBJ2-7 TRBV5-6 CASSLVGGRSSYEQYF TGTGCCAGCAGCTTAGTTGGTGGCAGAAGCTCCTACGAGCAGTACTTC
NA NA TRBJ1-2 TRBV28 CASSLTLWARGGYGYTF TGTGCCAGCAGTCTAACATTATGGGCCAGGGGTGGCTATGGCTACACCTTC
NA TRBD1 TRBJ1-5 TRBV6-5 CASSSGTGVSQPQHF TGTGCCAGCAGTTCCGGGACAGGGGTCAGTCAGCCCCAGCATTTT
few NA TRBJ1-6 TRBV10-2 CASSDSGSSYNSPLHF TGCGCCAGCAGTGATTCGGGGAGCTCCTATAATTCACCCCTCCACTTT
NA NA TRBJ2-7 TRBV5-4 CASSQSGYEQYF TGTGCCAGCAGCCAAAGCGGGTACGAGCAGTACTTC
NA NA TRBJ2-7 TRBV5-1 CASSLDVGSSYEQYF TGCGCCAGCAGCTTGGACGTCGGGAGCTCCTACGAGCAGTACTTC
NA NA TRBJ1-3 TRBV10-1 CASSESANSGNTIYF TGCGCCAGCAGTGAGTCAGCCAACTCTGGAAACACCATATATTTT
once NA TRBJ1-5 TRBV3-1/TRBV3-2 CASSQRPQLQPQHF TGTGCCAGCAGCCAGAGGCCTCAGCTTCAGCCCCAGCATTTT
NA TRBD1 TRBJ1-2 TRBV29-1 CSVGQVVFNYGYTF TGCAGCGTCGGACAGGTTGTCTTTAACTATGGCTACACCTTC
NA TRBD2 TRBJ2-7 TRBV6-5 CASSRGLAGPEQYF TGTGCCAGCAGTAGGGGACTAGCGGGGCCCGAGCAGTACTTC
NA TRBD1 TRBJ1-1 TRBV7-3 CASRYGQGTEAFF TGTGCCAGCAGATACGGACAGGGCACTGAAGCTTTCTTT
few NA TRBJ1-1 TRBV12-5 CASGLEGNTEAFF TGTGCTAGTGGCCTCGAGGGGAACACTGAAGCTTTCTTT
few TRBD2 TRBJ2-7 TRBV7-9 CASSFSGLGHNEQYF TGTGCCAGCAGCTTTTCCGGACTAGGGCACAACGAGCAGTACTTC
once NA TRBJ1-5 TRBV10-1 CASSERGKSNQPQHF TGCGCCAGCAGTGAGCGGGGAAAGAGCAATCAGCCCCAGCATTTT
NA TRBD1 TRBJ2-7 TRBV28 CASSRTGLRWSYEQYF TGTGCCAGCAGCCGGACAGGGTTAAGGTGGTCCTACGAGCAGTACTTC
NA NA TRBJ2-5 TRBV1 CTSSHYRQGERETQYF TGCACCAGCAGCCACTATAGGCAGGGGGAACGGGAGACCCAGTACTTC
NA TRBD1 TRBJ1-1 TRBV27 CASSQGDRRYTEAFF TGTGCCAGCAGCCAAGGGGACAGGCGATACACTGAAGCTTTCTTT
few NA TRBJ1-2 TRBV6-4 CASSDGTSYRYTF TGTGCCAGCAGTGACGGTACCTCCTATCGCTACACCTTC
NA NA TRBJ1-1 TRBV3-1/TRBV3-2 CASSSRDKNTEAFF TGTGCCAGCAGCAGCCGGGACAAGAACACTGAAGCTTTCTTT
NA NA TRBJ1-3 TRBV28 CASSSRTRTGNTIYF TGTGCCAGCAGTTCCCGGACACGTACTGGAAACACCATATATTTT
NA TRBD2 TRBJ2-2 TRBV18 CASSPSGGANTGELFF TGTGCCAGCTCACCATCCGGGGGGGCGAACACCGGGGAGCTGTTTTTT
NA TRBD1 TRBJ1-4 TRBV11-2 CASSPRQGAAPMLFF TGTGCCAGCAGCCCGAGACAGGGGGCGGCCCCCATGCTGTTTTTT